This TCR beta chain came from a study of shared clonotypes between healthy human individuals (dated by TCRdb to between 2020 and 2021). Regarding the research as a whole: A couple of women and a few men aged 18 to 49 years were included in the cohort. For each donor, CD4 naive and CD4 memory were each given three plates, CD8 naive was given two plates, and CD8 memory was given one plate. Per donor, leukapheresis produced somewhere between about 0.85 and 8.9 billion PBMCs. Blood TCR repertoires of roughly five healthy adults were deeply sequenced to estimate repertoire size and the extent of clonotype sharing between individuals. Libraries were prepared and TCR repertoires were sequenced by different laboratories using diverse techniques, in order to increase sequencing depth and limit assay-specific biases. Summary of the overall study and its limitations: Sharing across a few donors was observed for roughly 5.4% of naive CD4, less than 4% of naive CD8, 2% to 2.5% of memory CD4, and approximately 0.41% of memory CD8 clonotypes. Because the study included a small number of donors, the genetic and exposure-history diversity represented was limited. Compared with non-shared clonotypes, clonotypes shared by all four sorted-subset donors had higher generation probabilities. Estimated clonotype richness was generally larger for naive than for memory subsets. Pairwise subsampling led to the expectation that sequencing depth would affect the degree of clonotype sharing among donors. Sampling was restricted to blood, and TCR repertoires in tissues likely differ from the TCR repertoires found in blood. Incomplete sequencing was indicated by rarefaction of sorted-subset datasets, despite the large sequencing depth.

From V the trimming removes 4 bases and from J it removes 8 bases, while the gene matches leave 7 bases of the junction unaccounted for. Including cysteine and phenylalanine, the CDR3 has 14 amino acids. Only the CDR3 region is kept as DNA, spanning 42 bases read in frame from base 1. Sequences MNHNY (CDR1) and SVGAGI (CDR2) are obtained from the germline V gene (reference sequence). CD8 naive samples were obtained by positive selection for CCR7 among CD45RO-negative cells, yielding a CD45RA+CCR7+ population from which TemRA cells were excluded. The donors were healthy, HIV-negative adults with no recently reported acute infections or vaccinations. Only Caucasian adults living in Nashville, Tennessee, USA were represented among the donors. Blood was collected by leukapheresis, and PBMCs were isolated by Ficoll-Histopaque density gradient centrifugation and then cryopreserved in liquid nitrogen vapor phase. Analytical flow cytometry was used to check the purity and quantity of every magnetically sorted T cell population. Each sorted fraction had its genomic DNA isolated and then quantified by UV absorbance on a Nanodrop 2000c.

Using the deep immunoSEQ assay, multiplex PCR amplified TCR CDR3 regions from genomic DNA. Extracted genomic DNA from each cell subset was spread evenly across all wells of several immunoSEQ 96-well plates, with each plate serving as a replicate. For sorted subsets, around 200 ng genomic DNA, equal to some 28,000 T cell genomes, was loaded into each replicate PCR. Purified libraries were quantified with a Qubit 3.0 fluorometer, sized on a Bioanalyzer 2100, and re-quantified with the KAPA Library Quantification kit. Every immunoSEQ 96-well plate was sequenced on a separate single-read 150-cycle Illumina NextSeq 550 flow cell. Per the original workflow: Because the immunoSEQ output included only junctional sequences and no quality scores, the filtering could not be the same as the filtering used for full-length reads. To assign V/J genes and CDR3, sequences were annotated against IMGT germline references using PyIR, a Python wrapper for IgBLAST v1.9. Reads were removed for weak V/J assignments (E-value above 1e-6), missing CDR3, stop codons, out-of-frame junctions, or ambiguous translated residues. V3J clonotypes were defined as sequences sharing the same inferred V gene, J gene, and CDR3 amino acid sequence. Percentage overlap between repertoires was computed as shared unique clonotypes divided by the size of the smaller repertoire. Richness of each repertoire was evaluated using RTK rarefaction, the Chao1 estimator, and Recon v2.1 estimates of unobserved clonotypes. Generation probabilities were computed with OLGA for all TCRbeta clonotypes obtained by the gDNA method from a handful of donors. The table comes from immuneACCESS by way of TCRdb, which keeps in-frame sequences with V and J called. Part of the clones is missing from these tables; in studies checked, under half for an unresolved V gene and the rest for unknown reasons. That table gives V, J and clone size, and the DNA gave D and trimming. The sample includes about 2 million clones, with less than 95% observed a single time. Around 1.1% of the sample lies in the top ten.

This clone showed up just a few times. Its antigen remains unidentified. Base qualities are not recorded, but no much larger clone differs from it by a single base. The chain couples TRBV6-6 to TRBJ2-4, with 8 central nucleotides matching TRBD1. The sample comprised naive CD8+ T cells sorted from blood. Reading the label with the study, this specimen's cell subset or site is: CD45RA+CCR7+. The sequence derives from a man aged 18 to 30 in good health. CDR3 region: CASSSPGQGYIQYF. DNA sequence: TGTGCCAGCAGTTCCCCCGGACAGGGCTACATTCAGTACTTC.